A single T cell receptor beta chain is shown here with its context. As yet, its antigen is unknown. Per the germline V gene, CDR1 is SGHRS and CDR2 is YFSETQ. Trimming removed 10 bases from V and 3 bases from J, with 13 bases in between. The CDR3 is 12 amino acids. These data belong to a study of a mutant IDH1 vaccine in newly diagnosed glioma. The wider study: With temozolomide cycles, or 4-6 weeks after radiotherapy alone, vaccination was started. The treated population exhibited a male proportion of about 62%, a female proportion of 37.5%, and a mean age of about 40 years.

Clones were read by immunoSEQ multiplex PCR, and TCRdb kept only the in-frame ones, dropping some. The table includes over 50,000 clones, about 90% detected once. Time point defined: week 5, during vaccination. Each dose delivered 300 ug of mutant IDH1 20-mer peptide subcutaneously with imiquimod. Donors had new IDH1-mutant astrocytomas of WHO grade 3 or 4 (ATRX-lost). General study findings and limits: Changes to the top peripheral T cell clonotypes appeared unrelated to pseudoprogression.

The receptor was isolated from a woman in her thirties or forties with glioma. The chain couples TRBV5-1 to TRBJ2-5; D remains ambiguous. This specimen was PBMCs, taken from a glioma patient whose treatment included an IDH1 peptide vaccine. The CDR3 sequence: CASRRSEETQYF. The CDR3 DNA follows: TGCGCCTCCCGGCGATCTGAAGAGACCCAGTACTTC.